This T cell receptor (beta chain) derives from a study of blood T cells in healthy people across ages. Whole-study findings and limits: PBMCs left unsorted prevented a conclusive naive versus antigen-experienced comparison. Older age went with lower TCR beta diversity per million T cells, in a roughly linear way.

Note on this clonotype: Its target is not known.

It was around 10 milliliters of peripheral blood that were drawn from each donor. A sample-barcoded 5' primer and a J-beta primer mix were used in a second PCR of roughly 7 to 11 cycles. Each CDR3 protein is one row after TCRdb ran MiXCR on the 5' RACE reads. The sample shows about a million distinct CDR3 sequences, around 54% of them seen only once. The CDR3 contains 14 residues. The germline gives CDR1 MNHNY, CDR2 SVGAGI (reference sequence). Trimming at V came to 2 bases and at J to 10 bases, leaving 10 bases not matched to a gene. The V call is TRBV6-6, the J call TRBJ1-2; TRBD1 agrees at 7 bases. Sequencing was performed on blood. This receptor was taken from a woman aged 55-70 years in good health. The CDR3 bases are TGTGCCAGCAGTTACACCGGACAGGTTGATGACTACACCTTC. It yields the protein CASSYTGQVDDYTF.